The TCR beta chain under discussion was sequenced for a study of T cells after yellow fever vaccination. Study outcomes and limitations: Abundant bulk-derived clonotypes could contaminate FACS-sorted repertoires. Most clones from primary vaccination were detected again post-booster (just over 95% CD4, around 88% CD8).

CDR1 is DFQATT, CDR2 SNEGSKA, per germline (reference sequence). V dropped 3 bases and J dropped 4; count of bases not matched to a gene: 7. The CDR3 is made up of 15 amino acids. MiXCR, applied by TCRdb to the 5' RACE reads, yields one record per CDR3 protein. Of under 300,000 distinct CDR3 sequences listed, less than 9% are singletons. This clonotype was detected ten times or more. Its target is not known. The sequence came from a man between 25 and 39 years old who received the YFV17D yellow fever vaccine. Specimen: CD4+ T cells sorted from PBMCs, collected 15 days after the yellow fever booster vaccination. J is TRBJ2-3 and V is TRBV20-1; 10 bases are shared with TRBD2. In DNA, the CDR3 is TGCAGTGCTAGTCTACTAGCGGGACCCCCAGATACGCAGTATTTT. Translated: CSASLLAGPPDTQYF.